This TCR beta chain comes out of a study of blood T cell repertoires in COVID-19. Germline V lookup: CDR1 SGHRS, CDR2 YFSETQ. V gave up 4 bases and J gave up 6 bases, with 13 bases separating them. The CDR3 is 14 residues long. Sequencing was performed with immunoSEQ multiplex PCR; in TCRdb, only in-frame clones are kept and a portion is missing. The sample carries 75,000 to 95,000 clones, 80% recorded once. This TCR was sampled from a woman in her 40s with active or convalescent COVID-19. The rearrangement uses TRBV5-1 and TRBJ2-2, with D tentatively TRBD1 (6 bases). The sequenced sample was peripheral blood. CDR3 coding DNA: TGCGCCAGCAGCCTCGACAGGATGCCCGGGGAGCTGTTTTTT. Translated, it gives CASSLDRMPGELFF. Complete variable domain (other parts from reference TRBV5-1 and TRBJ2-2): KAGVTQTPRYLIKTRGQQVTLSCSPISGHRSVSWYQQTPGQGLQFLFEYFSETQRNKGNFPGRFSGRQFSNSRSEMNVSTLELGDSALYLCASSLDRMPGELFFGEGSRLTVL.